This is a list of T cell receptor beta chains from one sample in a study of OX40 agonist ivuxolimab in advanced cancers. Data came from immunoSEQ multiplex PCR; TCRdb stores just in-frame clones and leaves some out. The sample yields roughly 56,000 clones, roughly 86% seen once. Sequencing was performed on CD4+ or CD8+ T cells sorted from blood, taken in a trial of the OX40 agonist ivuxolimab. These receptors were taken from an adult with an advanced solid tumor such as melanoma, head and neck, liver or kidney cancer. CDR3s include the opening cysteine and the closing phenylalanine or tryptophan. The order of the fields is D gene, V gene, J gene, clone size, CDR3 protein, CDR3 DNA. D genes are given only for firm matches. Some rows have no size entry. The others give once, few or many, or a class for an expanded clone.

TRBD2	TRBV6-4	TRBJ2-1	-	CASSDRASGGGYNEQFF	TGTGCCAGCAGTGACCGGGCTAGCGGGGGAGGATACAATGAGCAGTTCTTC
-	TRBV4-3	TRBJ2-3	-	CASSQEPNSGNTDTQYF	TGCGCCAGCAGCCAAGAACCGAATAGCGGCAACACAGATACGCAGTATTTT
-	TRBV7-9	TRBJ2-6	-	CASSLRQGSGANVLTF	TGTGCCAGCAGCTTAAGGCAGGGCTCTGGGGCCAACGTCCTGACTTTC
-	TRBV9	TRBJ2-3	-	CASSVSPGASTDTQYF	TGTGCCAGCAGCGTGAGTCCCGGGGCGAGCACAGATACGCAGTATTTT
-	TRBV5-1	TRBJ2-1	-	CASGRKQGTYNEQFF	TGCGCCAGCGGTCGTAAACAGGGGACTTACAATGAGCAGTTCTTC
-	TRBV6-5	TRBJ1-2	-	CASSYSQGRLAGYTF	TGTGCCAGCAGTTACTCACAGGGACGGCTGGCCGGCTACACCTTC
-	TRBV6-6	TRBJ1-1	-	CASSKTNTEAFF	TGTGCCAGCAGTAAAACGAACACTGAAGCTTTCTTT
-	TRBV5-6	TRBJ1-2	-	CASSLKGRAYGYTF	TGTGCCAGCAGCTTGAAGGGGCGCGCCTATGGCTACACCTTC
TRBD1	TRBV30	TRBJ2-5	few	CAWTKTGRETQYF	TGTGCCTGGACCAAGACAGGGCGAGAGACCCAGTACTTC
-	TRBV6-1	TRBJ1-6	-	CASSRTVNSNSPLHF	TGTGCCAGCAGCAGGACAGTTAACAGTAATTCACCCCTCCACTTT
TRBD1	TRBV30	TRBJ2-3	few	CAWSRDRGSIEHADTQYF	TGTGCCTGGAGCCGAGACAGGGGATCGATTGAACACGCAGATACGCAGTATTTT
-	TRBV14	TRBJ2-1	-	CASSQAKGLNEQFF	TGTGCCAGCAGCCAAGCGAAGGGGCTGAATGAGCAGTTCTTC
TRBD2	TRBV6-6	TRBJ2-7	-	CASSLLAGNEQYF	TGTGCCAGCAGTTTACTAGCGGGGAACGAGCAGTACTTC
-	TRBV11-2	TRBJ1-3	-	CASSLALAHQGNTIYF	TGTGCCAGCAGCTTAGCTCTAGCTCACCAGGGAAACACCATATATTTT
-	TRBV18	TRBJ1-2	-	CASSPPEGGHGYTF	TGTGCCAGCTCACCACCTGAGGGTGGACATGGCTACACCTTC
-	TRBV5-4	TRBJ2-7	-	CASSLGQFGEQYF	TGTGCCAGCAGCTTGGGGCAGTTTGGGGAGCAGTACTTC
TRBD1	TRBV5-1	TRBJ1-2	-	CASSPWDRSLYGYTF	TGCGCCAGCAGCCCCTGGGACAGATCCCTCTATGGCTACACCTTC
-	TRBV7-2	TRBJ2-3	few	CASSLVQGTDTQYF	TGTGCCAGCAGCTTAGTGCAGGGCACAGATACGCAGTATTTT
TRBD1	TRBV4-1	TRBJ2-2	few	CASSRQGALTGELFF	TGCGCCAGCAGTCGTCAGGGGGCCCTCACCGGGGAGCTGTTTTTT
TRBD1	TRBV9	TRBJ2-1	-	CASSEGQGSYNEQFF	TGTGCCAGCAGCGAGGGACAGGGTTCCTACAATGAGCAGTTCTTC
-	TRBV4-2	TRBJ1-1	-	CASSQDSSGGLAAFF	TGTGCCAGCAGCCAAGACTCTTCCGGGGGGCTTGCGGCTTTCTTT
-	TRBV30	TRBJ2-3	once	CAWSVGGGRTDTQYF	TGTGCCTGGAGTGTTGGGGGGGGGCGGACAGATACGCAGTATTTT
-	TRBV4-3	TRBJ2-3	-	CASSQGAVRGTDTQYF	TGCGCCAGCAGCCAAGGGGCCGTCAGGGGCACAGATACGCAGTATTTT
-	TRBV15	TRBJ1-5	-	CATSPGYLNQPQHF	TGTGCCACCAGCCCCGGGTACCTCAATCAGCCCCAGCATTTT
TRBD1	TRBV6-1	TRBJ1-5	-	CASAWNRGPQPQHF	TGTGCCAGCGCTTGGAACAGGGGCCCTCAGCCCCAGCATTTT
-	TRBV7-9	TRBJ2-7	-	CASSSVAYEQYF	TGTGCCAGCAGCTCCGTAGCCTACGAGCAGTACTTC
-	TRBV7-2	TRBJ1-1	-	CASTAQGGTRKAFF	TGTGCCAGCACTGCTCAGGGTGGAACGAGGAAAGCTTTCTTT
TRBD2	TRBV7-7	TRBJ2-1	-	CASSSQRGRGEQFF	TGTGCTAGCAGCTCCCAGCGGGGGCGGGGTGAGCAGTTCTTC
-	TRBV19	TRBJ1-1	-	CASSILWRAEAFF	TGTGCCAGTAGTATATTGTGGAGGGCTGAAGCTTTCTTT
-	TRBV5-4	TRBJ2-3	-	CASSPRTATDTQYF	TGTGCCAGCAGCCCCAGGACAGCCACAGATACGCAGTATTTT
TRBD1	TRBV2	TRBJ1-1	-	CASSDRQGGSTEAFF	TGTGCCAGCAGTGACCGACAGGGGGGGAGCACTGAAGCTTTCTTT
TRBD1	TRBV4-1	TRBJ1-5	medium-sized	CASSQEVTGDQPQHF	TGCGCCAGCAGCCAAGAGGTAACAGGGGATCAGCCCCAGCATTTT
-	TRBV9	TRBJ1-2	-	CASSVTLTLDGYTF	TGTGCCAGCAGCGTCACATTAACGCTCGATGGCTACACCTTC
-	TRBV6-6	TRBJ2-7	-	CASSYPGGEQYF	TGTGCCAGCAGTTACCCCGGAGGGGAGCAGTACTTC
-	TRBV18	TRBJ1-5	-	CASSPAGYQPQHF	TGTGCCAGCTCACCAGCGGGATATCAGCCCCAGCATTTT
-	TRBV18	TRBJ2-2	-	CASSPQRENTGELFF	TGTGCCAGCTCACCACAGAGGGAGAACACCGGGGAGCTGTTTTTT
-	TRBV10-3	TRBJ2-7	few	CAISPTGTAYEQYF	TGTGCCATCAGTCCGACCGGGACTGCCTACGAGCAGTACTTC
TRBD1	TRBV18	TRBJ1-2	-	CASSQQTGEAFGYTF	TGTGCCAGCTCACAACAGACAGGGGAGGCGTTTGGCTACACCTTC
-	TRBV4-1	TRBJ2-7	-	CASSQGGGTGLWEQYF	TGCGCCAGCAGCCAGGGGGGCGGCACAGGGTTGTGGGAGCAGTACTTC
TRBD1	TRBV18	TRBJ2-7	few	CASSQAPGQVYEQYF	TGTGCCAGCTCGCAAGCCCCGGGACAGGTTTACGAGCAGTACTTC
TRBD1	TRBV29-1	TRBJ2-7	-	CSVVPGGSYEQYF	TGCAGCGTTGTTCCAGGGGGCTCCTACGAGCAGTACTTC
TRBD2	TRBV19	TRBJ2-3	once	CASSQLAGATDTQYF	TGTGCCAGTAGTCAACTAGCGGGGGCCACAGATACGCAGTATTTT
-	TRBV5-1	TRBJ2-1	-	CASSFRQVYNEQFF	TGCGCCAGCAGCTTCCGACAGGTTTACAATGAGCAGTTCTTC
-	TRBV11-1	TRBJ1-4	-	CASSRFDPATNEKLFF	TGTGCCAGCAGCCGCTTCGACCCGGCAACTAATGAAAAACTGTTTTTT
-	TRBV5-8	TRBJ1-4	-	CASSFFSGYNGLEEKLFF	TGTGCCAGCAGCTTTTTTTCTGGGTATAATGGTCTAGAGGAAAAACTGTTTTTT
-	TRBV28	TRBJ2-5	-	CASSPTTGKETQYF	TGTGCCAGCAGCCCCACGACAGGCAAGGAGACCCAGTACTTC
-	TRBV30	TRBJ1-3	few	CAWSVAPLEEADTIYF	TGTGCCTGGAGTGTAGCCCCGTTGGAGGAGGCAGACACCATATATTTT
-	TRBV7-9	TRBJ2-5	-	CASSSGQILETQYF	TGTGCCAGCAGCTCCGGACAGATCTTAGAGACCCAGTACTTC
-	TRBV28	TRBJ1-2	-	CASTLGRSGALYGYTF	TGTGCCAGCACCCTCGGACGGTCAGGGGCACTCTATGGCTACACCTTC
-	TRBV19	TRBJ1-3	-	CASSMKGAGNTIYF	TGTGCCAGTAGTATGAAAGGAGCTGGAAACACCATATATTTT
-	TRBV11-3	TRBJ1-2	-	CASSLGAGAHGYTF	TGTGCCAGCAGCTTAGGGGCAGGGGCCCATGGCTACACCTTC
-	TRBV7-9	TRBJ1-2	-	CASSLETGIYGYTF	TGTGCCAGCAGCTTAGAAACAGGGATCTATGGCTACACCTTC
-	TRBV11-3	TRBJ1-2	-	CASNRTGYYGYTF	TGTGCCAGCAATAGAACAGGGTATTATGGCTACACCTTC
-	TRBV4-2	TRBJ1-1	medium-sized	CASSQDGGGSEAFF	TGTGCCAGCAGCCAAGATGGAGGGGGGTCTGAAGCTTTCTTT
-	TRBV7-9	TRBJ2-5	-	CASRTNKETQYF	TGTGCCAGCAGGACAAATAAAGAGACCCAGTACTTC
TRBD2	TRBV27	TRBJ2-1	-	CASSLTLAGAGGEQFF	TGTGCCAGCAGTTTAACCCTAGCGGGGGCCGGCGGGGAGCAGTTCTTC
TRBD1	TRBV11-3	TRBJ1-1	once	CASSLGQMNTEAFF	TGTGCCAGCAGCTTGGGACAGATGAACACTGAAGCTTTCTTT